Below, one TCR beta chain is given with its context. The data are from a study of T cells expressing NK-cell markers. TCRdb reprocessed the 5' RACE reads and reports one entry per CDR3 protein, with no DNA. This sample's table has roughly 350,000 distinct CDR3 sequences. This CDR3 comprises 14 residues. Per germline, CDR1 DFQATT and CDR2 SNEGSKA (reference sequence). The sequence came from a man aged 18-75 years in good health. The sequencing input was blood T cells: a sorted CD56 or NKG2C T cell subset, CD4+ or CD8+ T cells, or bulk PBMC T cells (not recorded which). The J gene is TRBJ1-6, the V gene TRBV20-1; TCRdb indicates TRBD1, and absent DNA this call remains unverified. The CDR3 here is CSARVRGRNSPLHF.